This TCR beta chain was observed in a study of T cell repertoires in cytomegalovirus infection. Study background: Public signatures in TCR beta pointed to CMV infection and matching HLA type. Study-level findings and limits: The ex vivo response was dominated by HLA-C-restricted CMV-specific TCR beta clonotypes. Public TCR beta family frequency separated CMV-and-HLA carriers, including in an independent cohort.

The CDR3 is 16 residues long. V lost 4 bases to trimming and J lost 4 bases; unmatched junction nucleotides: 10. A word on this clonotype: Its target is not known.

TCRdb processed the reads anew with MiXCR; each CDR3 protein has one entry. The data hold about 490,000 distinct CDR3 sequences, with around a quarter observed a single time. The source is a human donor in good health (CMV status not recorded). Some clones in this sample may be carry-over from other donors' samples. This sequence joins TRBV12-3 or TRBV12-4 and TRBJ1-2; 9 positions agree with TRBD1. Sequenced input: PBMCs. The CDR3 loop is CASSSRGTGPGYGYTF. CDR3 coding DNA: TGTGCCAGCAGTTCTCGCGGGACAGGGCCCGGCTATGGCTACACCTTC.